Presented here are 20 T cell receptor beta chains from one specimen sequenced in a study of T cells in Graves' hyperthyroidism and ophthalmopathy. Researchers took RNA transcripts and amplified the TCR beta CDR3 regions from them. RT-PCR in the first round (using the HTBI primer set) targeted the TCR CDR3. TCRdb reanalysed the multiplex PCR reads using MiXCR and keeps one entry per CDR3 protein. The profile shows fewer than 900,000 distinct CDR3 sequences, roughly a sixth of them singletons. The specimen was blood. These receptors all come from a woman aged 50 to 65 with Graves' hyperthyroidism that later progressed to Graves' ophthalmopathy.

This chain connects TRBV5-1 to TRBJ1-2, with 8 positions matching TRBD1. Germline V gene lookup returns CDR1 SGHRS and CDR2 YFSETQ. The CDR3 runs to 14 residues. After removal of 4 bases from V and 7 bases from J, the junction contained 9 bases not matched to a gene. This CDR3 reads CASSPRTGSGGYTF. Written as DNA, the CDR3 is TGCGCCAGCAGCCCCAGGACAGGGTCTGGTGGCTACACCTTC.

Comments on this clonotype: One end of the junction does not line up with germline, which may come from a read error. The chain joins TRBV3-1 to TRBJ2-2, with 11 bases that match TRBD2. CDR3 size: 18 residues. Germline V gene data show CDR1 as LGHDT and CDR2 as YNNKEL (reference sequence). The CDR3 loop reads CASSQVGGLAANAGELFF. In nucleotides, the CDR3 is TGTGCCAGCAGCCAAGTTGGGGGACTAGCGGCGAACGCCGGGGAGCTGTTTTTT.

This chain connects TRBV15 to TRBJ1-2; D unclear. Germline V lookup: CDR1 LNHNV, CDR2 YYDKDF (reference sequence). V shed 3 bases and J shed 4 bases, with 18 bases lying between them. CDR3 length: 16 residues. Here the CDR3 DNA reads TGTGCCACCAGCAGCTCCCCCGGGCTCGCCATCTATGGCTACACCTTC. It is translated as CATSSSPGLAIYGYTF.

The chain has TRBV6-9 and TRBJ2-7; tentatively, D is TRBD1 (5 bases). CDR3 length equals 15 residues. Trimming removed 6 bases from V and 0 bases from J, with 15 bases in between. The V gene's germline CDR1 is MNHGY and CDR2 SVAAGI. The CDR3 bases are TGTGCCAGCAGAACCCCAGGGATTAGCTCCTACGAGCAGTACTTC. It yields the protein CASRTPGISSYEQYF.

This clonotype was observed at least ten times. The chain uses TRBV15 and TRBJ2-7; 9 bases line up with TRBD1. V lost 1 base to trimming and J lost 1 base; unmatched junction nucleotides: 2. The V gene's germline CDR1 is LNHNV and CDR2 YYDKDF (reference sequence). The CDR3 loop spans 15 amino acids. The CDR3 DNA follows: TGTGCCACCAGCAGAGCCGGGACAGGGTCCTACGAGCAGTACTTC. Translated: CATSRAGTGSYEQYF.

Concerning this clonotype: The junction departs from germline at one end; a sequencing error may be responsible. The rearrangement uses TRBV5-1 and TRBJ1-3; D may be TRBD1 (6 bases). From germline, CDR1 is SGHRS and CDR2 YFSETQ. The CDR3 covers 15 residues. The CDR3 region has the DNA TGTGCCAGCAGCTTGGCAGGGGAAATTGGAAACACCATATATTTT. Encoded protein: CASSLAGEIGNTIYF. The whole variable domain, filled in from reference TRBV5-1 and TRBJ1-3, reads KAGVTQTPRYLIKTRGQQVTLSCSPISGHRSVSWYQQTPGQGLQFLFEYFSETQRNKGNFPGRFSGRQFSNSRSEMNVSTLELGDSALYLCASSLAGEIGNTIYFGEGSWLTVV.

Only a few counts were recorded for this clonotype. The chain is built from TRBV30 and TRBJ2-4, with TRBD2 matching 8 bases. Germline lookup yields CDR1 GTSNPN and CDR2 SVGIG (reference sequence). CDR3 size: 13 residues. V was pared by 0 bases and J by 8 bases, with 3 bases of the junction left unmatched. For the CDR3, the DNA is TGTGCCTGGAGTGTACGGGGGGGGGACATTCAGTACTTC. It yields the protein CAWSVRGGDIQYF.

The chain uses TRBV2 and TRBJ1-4, with TRBD1 matching over 7 bases. The CDR3 is 14 amino acids. The trim removed 5 bases at V and 5 bases at J, leaving 5 bases unmatched. Germline V gives CDR1 SNHLY, CDR2 FYNNEI. This CDR3 is CASSKGGQNEKLFF. CDR3 coding DNA: TGTGCCAGCAGTAAGGGGGGACAGAATGAAAAACTGTTTTTT. Full variable domain (outside the CDR3, taken from reference TRBV2 and TRBJ1-4): EPEVTQTPSHQVTQMGQEVILRCVPISNHLYFYWYRQILGQKVEFLVSFYNNEISEKSEIFDDQFSVERPDGSNFTLKIRSTKLEDSAMYFCASSKGGQNEKLFFGSGTQLSVL.

This clonotype was counted ten times or more. The V and J genes are TRBV12-3 or TRBV12-4 and TRBJ1-1, with D tentatively TRBD1 (5 bases). The CDR3 loop spans 13 amino acids. V was shortened by 5 bases and J by 4 bases, with 11 bases between the two germline ends. CDR3 coding DNA: TGTGCCAGCAGTCCGGGACTTCTCACTGAAGCTTTCTTT. It encodes CASSPGLLTEAFF.

The J gene is TRBJ1-3, the V gene TRBV19; a weak D match, TRBD1 (6 bases). V lost 3 bases, J lost 0 bases, and 12 bases lay in between. Germline values: CDR1 LNHDA, CDR2 SQIVND (reference sequence). This CDR3 spans 16 amino acids. The CDR3 sequence is CASSMVGQSSGNTIYF. The CDR3 bases are TGTGCCAGTAGTATGGTGGGACAAAGCTCTGGAAACACCATATATTTT.

This clonotype was counted only a few times. The CDR3 sequence: CASSGTDFYGYTF. CDR3 nucleotide sequence: TGTGCCAGCAGTGGGACAGACTTCTATGGCTACACCTTC. The chain uses TRBV12-3 or TRBV12-4 and TRBJ1-2; 7 bases line up with TRBD1. This CDR3 region has 13 residues. The V segment lost 5 bases and the J segment 4 bases; nucleotides outside the gene matches: 4.

V is TRBV5-1 and J is TRBJ2-3; possibly TRBD2 for D (6 bases). Trimming removed 0 bases from V and 5 bases from J, with 10 bases in between. The CDR3 spans 14 residues. The V gene's germline CDR1 is SGHRS and CDR2 YFSETQ. Written as DNA, the CDR3 is TGCGCCAGCAGCTTGGGCGGGGCAGTAGATACGCAGTATTTT. It encodes CASSLGGAVDTQYF.

The chain employs TRBV19 and TRBJ2-3; D is undetermined. The CDR3 runs 13 residues. Germline CDR1 LNHDA, CDR2 SQIVND (reference sequence). The V and J ends lost 4 bases and 2 bases respectively, with 7 bases between them. The CDR3 sequence: CASSTQVTDTQYF. For the CDR3, the DNA is TGTGCCAGTAGTACCCAGGTCACAGATACGCAGTATTTT.

On this clonotype: The CDR3 does not close with the conserved phenylalanine or tryptophan, likely indicating a read error. J is TRBJ2-4 and V is TRBV30, with unresolved D. The CDR3 length is 16 residues. Germline-derived CDR1 and CDR2 are GTSNPN and SVGIG (reference sequence). With 0 bases removed from V and 0 bases from J, the gap between germline ends came to 12 bases. CDR3 sequence (DNA): TGTGCCTGGAGTGTAAGGCAGACACTAGCCAAAAACATTCAGTACTCC. As protein: CAWSVRQTLAKNIQYS.

In its sample, this clonotype was seen many times. V gene TRBV3-1 combines with J gene TRBJ2-5, with 7 bases lining up with TRBD1. CDR1 LGHDT and CDR2 YNNKEL come from the germline V gene (reference sequence). The CDR3 covers 15 residues. J lost 1 base, V lost 1 base, and 3 bases had no gene match. The DNA of the CDR3 is TGTGCCAGCAGCCAAGGGGGACAGATCCAAGAGACCCAGTACTTC. This encodes CASSQGGQIQETQYF.

This clonotype was recorded at least ten times. The chain has TRBV6-1 and TRBJ2-1, with TRBD1 matching 11 bases. The CDR3 runs 15 residues. The V segment lost 11 bases and the J segment 1 base; nucleotides outside the gene matches: 7. Germline V gene data show CDR1 as MNHNS and CDR2 as SASEGT. In DNA form, the CDR3 reads TGTGCCTGCCAGGACAGGGGGCTTTCCTACAATGAGCAGTTCTTC. Its protein product is CACQDRGLSYNEQFF.

This clonotype was seen more than once but under ten times. The rearrangement uses TRBV29-1 and TRBJ2-1, with TRBD1 matching over 8 bases. J gave up 3 bases and V 6 bases, and 4 bases lay outside the gene matches. The CDR3 loop spans 13 amino acids. Germline-derived CDR1 and CDR2 are SQVTM and ANQGSEA. CDR3 nucleotide sequence: TGCAGCGTGGGACAGGCGATCTACAATGAGCAGTTCTTC. This sequence encodes CSVGQAIYNEQFF.

This chain connects TRBV5-6 to TRBJ1-5; TRBD1 matches at 8 bases. Germline V gene lookup returns CDR1 SGHDT and CDR2 YYEEEE. This CDR3 has 16 amino acids. V lost 2 bases and J lost 0; bases outside the gene matches: 4. CDR3 protein: CASSFTGGNSNQPQHF. The CDR3 coding sequence is TGTGCCAGCAGCTTTACAGGGGGGAATAGCAATCAGCCCCAGCATTTT.

The chain recombines TRBV6-1 with TRBJ2-3; D uncertain. The length of the CDR3 is 13 residues. Germline lookup yields CDR1 MNHNS and CDR2 SASEGT. V dropped 5 bases and J dropped 2 bases, with 8 bases sitting between them. The CDR3 sequence: CASSKTFTDTQYF. The CDR3 DNA reads as TGTGCCAGCAGTAAGACTTTCACAGATACGCAGTATTTT.

This clonotype has at least ten counts. The V call is TRBV7-2, the J call TRBJ2-1, with 7 bases lining up with TRBD2. Looked up from germline, CDR1 is SGHTA and CDR2 is FQGNSA. V lost 3 bases, J lost 7 bases, and 6 bases stayed unmatched. The CDR3 totals 14 residues. The DNA for the CDR3 is TGTGCCAGCAGCTTTGGGGGGGGTTTGAATGAGCAGTTCTTC. Its translation is CASSFGGGLNEQFF.